Each of the 22 T cell receptor beta chains below was sequenced from the same sample in a study of T cells in women clearing cervical HPV infection. The table came from immunoSEQ multiplex PCR; TCRdb's copy has only in-frame clones and leaves some out. The sample table includes under 50,000 clones. Specimen: blood buffy coat. The receptors shown here come from a woman between 18 and 70 years old with a cervical HPV16 infection that either progressed to CIN3+ or cleared (not recorded which).

Comments on this clone: The CDR3 goes on 3 residues after the read ends, and that part is filled in from the germline J gene. The chain combines TRBV11-2 with TRBJ1-3, with TRBD1 identical over 8 bases. In germline, CDR1 is SGHAT, CDR2 FQNNGV. V shed 5 bases, J shed 2 bases, and the junction held 5 bases outside the gene matches. CDR3 size: 15 residues. Partial CDR3 DNA: TGTGCCAGCAGCACTCAGGGGGCTACTGGAAACACC. Its translation is CASSTQGATGNT. The complete CDR3 sequence is CASSTQGATGNTIYF.

Remarks on this clone: The read is 3 residues too short to cover the CDR3 end, so that end is filled in from the germline J gene. The V call is TRBV5-1, the J call TRBJ2-5; a possible D gene is TRBD1 (6 bases). The germline CDR1 and CDR2 sequences are SGHRS and YFSETQ. CDR3 size: 15 residues. V lost 3 bases to trimming and J lost 3 bases, with 15 bases between them. The CDR3 sequence is CASSWFPGDEETQYF. The CDR3 DNA, read in part, is TGCGCCAGCAGCTGGTTCCCAGGGGATGAAGAGACC.

Comment on this clone: The read gets to within 3 residues of the CDR3 end, and the germline J gene fills in the rest. This chain uses TRBV2 with TRBJ1-2; D is possibly TRBD1 (5 bases). With 4 bases removed from V and 5 bases from J, the gap between germline ends came to 8 bases. The CDR3 is 12 residues long. CDR1 and CDR2 (germline): SNHLY, FYNNEI. This CDR3 reads CASSADSYGYTF. The CDR3 DNA, read in part, is TGTGCCAGCAGTGCTGACAGTTATGGC.

A word on this clone: The junction differs from germline at one of its ends, possibly a read error. With the read ending 3 residues before the CDR3 end, the germline J gene is used to fill in that end. The chain links TRBV6-2 or TRBV6-3 to TRBJ2-1, with 8 bases matching TRBD2. This CDR3 spans 14 amino acids. CDR1 is MNHEY and CDR2 is SVGEGT in the germline V gene. The CDR3 protein is CVSTRRTGGDEQFF. The CDR3 bases that were read are TGTGTCAGCACCCGAAGGACGGGGGGGGATGAG.

Notes on this clone: The read ends 3 residues early relative to the CDR3; the germline J gene fills the gap. The chain uses TRBV29-1 and TRBJ2-5; D unresolved. CDR1 and CDR2 (germline): SQVTM, ANQGSEA. The ends were cut back, 6 bases at V and 5 bases at J, with 19 bases in the middle. There are 14 residues in the CDR3. The CDR3: CSVLGLRRLETQYF. The part of the CDR3 DNA that was read is TGCAGCGTCCTAGGTTTACGCAGACTTGAGACC.

Note on this clone: One end of the junction varies from germline; a read error may be responsible. The read ends 3 residues early relative to the CDR3; the germline J gene fills the gap. Other DNA sequences in this sample translate to the same CDR3. V is TRBV7-2 and J is TRBJ1-3, with no clear D. The CDR3 consists of 15 residues. Germline values: CDR1 SGHTA, CDR2 FQGNSA. The chain's CDR3 is CASSLTQVAGNTIYF. The CDR3 bases that were read are TGTGCCAGCAGCTTAACGCAGGTGGCTGGAAACACA.

Details on this clone: Read data end 3 residues before the CDR3 end; the end is taken from the germline J gene. The chain has TRBV19 and TRBJ2-5; TRBD1 agrees at 7 bases. With 2 bases clipped from V and 4 bases from J, the junction kept 7 bases outside the gene matches. Germline lookup yields CDR1 LNHDA and CDR2 SQIVND (reference sequence). The CDR3 is made up of 15 amino acids. CDR3 bases read: TGTGCCAGTAGTATAAAGGGACAGAAGGCAGAGACC. As protein: CASSIKGQKAET. The CDR3 in its entirety is CASSIKGQKAETQYF.

Concerning this clone itself: Coverage ceases 3 residues before the CDR3 finishes, and the germline J gene fills in the end. The V and J genes are TRBV7-6 and TRBJ2-3; 8 bases agree with TRBD2. Germline V gene lookup returns CDR1 SGHVS and CDR2 FNYEAQ. The ends lost 1 base at V and 0 bases at J; junction bases unmatched: 6. The CDR3 loop spans 17 amino acids. This CDR3 is CASSLDERGTSTDTQYF. The CDR3 bases that were read are TGTGCCAGCAGCTTAGATGAGCGGGGGACTAGCACAGATACG.

This CDR3 reads CASSAPGQGVQETQYF. CDR3 DNA, as far as it was read: TGTGCCAGCAGTGCCCCGGGACAGGGGGTCCAAGAGACC. The chain has TRBV2 and TRBJ2-5; the match to TRBD1 covers 11 bases. The read finishes 3 residues shy of the CDR3 end, and the germline J gene is used to complete it. Germline assignment: CDR1 SNHLY and CDR2 FYNNEI. This CDR3 spans 16 amino acids. Trimming cost V 4 bases and J 1 base; bases outside gene matches: 5.

About this clone itself: The sequenced fragment ends 3 residues before the CDR3 boundary, so the rest is inferred from the germline J gene. The chain combines TRBV2 with TRBJ2-3; 7 positions match TRBD2. Germline V CDR1 and CDR2: SNHLY, FYNNEI. The CDR3 length is 18 residues. The covered CDR3 bases are TGTGCCAGCGCCCCCTTGTGGACGTCGAGCGGGGACCAAGAGACG. Translating it yields CASAPLWTSSGDQET. The entire CDR3 reads CASAPLWTSSGDQETQYF.

Note on this clone: The CDR3 extends 3 residues past the end of the read, so its final part is completed from the germline J gene. This sequence joins TRBV19 and TRBJ2-2; D unresolved. The germline V gene has CDR1 LNHDA and CDR2 SQIVND (reference sequence). The V end was cut by 7 bases, the J end by 0 bases, with 9 bases between. This CDR3 region has 14 residues. CDR3 protein: CASNWLANTGELFF. The covered CDR3 bases are TGTGCCAGTAACTGGCTAGCGAACACCGGGGAG.

CDR3 bases read: TGTGCCAGCAGCTCGGACAGGTACTATGGC. It translates to CASSSDRYYG. The whole CDR3 sequence is CASSSDRYYGYTF. This chain links TRBV5-6 with TRBJ1-2, with 7 bases aligning to TRBD1. The CDR3 is cut off 3 residues early in the read; its end comes from the germline J gene. The ends lost 3 bases at V and 3 bases at J; junction bases unmatched: 2. The CDR3 extends over 13 amino acids. The germline CDR1 and CDR2 sequences are SGHDT and YYEEEE.

About this clone itself: The CDR3 end is not reached by the read, which stops 3 residues before it; the germline J gene fills it in. The rearrangement uses TRBV5-1 and TRBJ2-3, with TRBD1 identical over 9 bases. Germline CDR1 and CDR2: SGHRS and YFSETQ. Unmatched junction bases numbered 5, after V lost 0 bases and J lost 6 bases. The CDR3 is 15 amino acids. The DNA read from the CDR3 is TGCGCCAGCAGCTTGGCACAGGGGGCAGGGGATACG. Protein: CASSLAQGAGDT. The full CDR3 sequence reads CASSLAQGAGDTQYF.

Comment on this clone: The CDR3 extends 3 residues past the end of the read, so its final part is completed from the germline J gene. J is TRBJ1-2 and V is TRBV29-1; D is uncertain. Germline V gene sequence: CDR1 SQVTM, CDR2 ANQGSEA. CDR3 size: 12 residues. This CDR3 reads CSVVEKKATYTF. CDR3 DNA, as far as it was read: TGCAGCGTTGTAGAAAAAAAAGCGACC.

A remark on this clone: The CDR3 end is not reached by the read, which stops 3 residues before it; the germline J gene fills it in. The V and J genes are TRBV19 and TRBJ1-4, with D possibly being TRBD1 (6 bases). V was clipped by 5 bases and J by 6 bases, with 16 bases between them. This CDR3 has 15 amino acids. Germline V gene data show CDR1 as LNHDA and CDR2 as SQIVND (reference sequence). CDR3 protein: CASSPSGARDEKLFF. Incomplete CDR3 DNA: TGTGCCAGTAGTCCCTCAGGGGCGCGCGATGAAAAA.

In regard to this clone: The read terminates 3 residues ahead of where the CDR3 ends, so the germline J gene completes it. The chain recombines TRBV30 with TRBJ1-1; a weak D match, TRBD1 (6 bases). This CDR3 region has 14 residues. From germline, CDR1 is GTSNPN and CDR2 SVGIG (reference sequence). Trimming shortened V by 2 bases and J by 6 bases, and 16 bases separated the two germline ends. The covered CDR3 bases are TGTGCCTGGAGTCCCCCCCCAGGGGTGGCTGAA. Translated: CAWSPPPGVAE. The entire CDR3 protein is CAWSPPPGVAEAFF.

As for this clone: The CDR3 end lies 3 residues beyond the end of the read and is filled in from the germline J gene. The V call is TRBV20-1, the J call TRBJ2-3; 9 bases agree with TRBD2. There are 15 residues in the CDR3. V lost 3 bases to trimming and J lost 1 base; unmatched junction nucleotides: 5. Germline loops: CDR1 DFQATT, CDR2 SNEGSKA (reference sequence). The CDR3 loop reads CSASSLAGRTDTQYF. The covered CDR3 bases are TGCAGTGCTAGTTCGCTAGCGGGGCGCACAGATACG.

Comments on this clone: The read comes to an end 3 residues before the CDR3 does, leaving the germline J gene to fill in the end. This sequence joins TRBV18 and TRBJ1-1; D perhaps matches TRBD1 (5 bases). V gave up 1 base and J gave up 7 bases, with 7 bases separating them. Germline V gene data show CDR1 as KGHSH and CDR2 as LQKENI. The CDR3 covers 12 residues. The CDR3 bases that were read are TGTGCCAGCTCACCACTCCAGGGTGAA. This translates into CASSPLQGE. The whole CDR3 region reads CASSPLQGEAFF.

To note about this clone: The read finishes 3 residues shy of the CDR3 end, and the germline J gene is used to complete it. This chain connects TRBV7-2 to TRBJ1-4; tentative D call: TRBD1 (5 bases). Germline CDR1 is SGHTA and CDR2 is FQGNSA. This CDR3 comprises 17 residues. The V gene lost 0 bases and the J gene lost 0 bases, with 11 bases spanning the gap. The CDR3 protein is CASSLAGTGATNEKLFF. The covered CDR3 bases are TGTGCCAGCAGCTTAGCTGGTACGGGGGCAACTAATGAAAAA.

The sequenced part of the CDR3 DNA is TGTGCCAGCAGTATTAGTTCGTATGAG. It codes for CASSISSYE. The whole CDR3 sequence is CASSISSYEQFF. This chain links TRBV28 with TRBJ2-1; D is undetermined. The read falls 3 residues short of the CDR3 end, and the missing part is taken from the germline J gene. The CDR3 has 12 amino acids. Germline lookup yields CDR1 MDHEN and CDR2 SYDVKM. V was pared by 5 bases and J by 8 bases, with 10 bases between.

In the case of this clone: The read stops 3 residues short of the end of the CDR3; the missing end is completed from the germline J gene. The chain combines TRBV4-2 with TRBJ1-2; D possibly corresponds to TRBD1 (6 bases). This CDR3 has 17 residues. The ends were cut back, 4 bases at V and 0 bases at J, with 18 bases in the middle. Looked up from germline, CDR1 is LGHNA and CDR2 is YNFKEQ. CDR3 DNA (partial): TGTGCCAGCAGCCGATGGACAGTATCTAACGCTAACTATGGC. Its translation: CASSRWTVSNANYG. The entire CDR3 is CASSRWTVSNANYGYTF.

Concerning this clone itself: One end of the junction varies from germline; a read error may be responsible. The CDR3 extends 3 residues past the end of the read, so its final part is completed from the germline J gene. This same CDR3 is encoded by further DNA sequences in the sample. This chain joins TRBV11-3 and TRBJ1-3, with no clear D. The CDR3 consists of 13 residues. The germline V gene encodes CDR1 SGHNT and CDR2 YENEEA. The CDR3 bases that were read are TGTGCCAGCAGCCCGGGTTCTGGAAACACG. Amino acids: CASSPGSGNT. The complete CDR3 protein is CASSPGSGNTIYF.